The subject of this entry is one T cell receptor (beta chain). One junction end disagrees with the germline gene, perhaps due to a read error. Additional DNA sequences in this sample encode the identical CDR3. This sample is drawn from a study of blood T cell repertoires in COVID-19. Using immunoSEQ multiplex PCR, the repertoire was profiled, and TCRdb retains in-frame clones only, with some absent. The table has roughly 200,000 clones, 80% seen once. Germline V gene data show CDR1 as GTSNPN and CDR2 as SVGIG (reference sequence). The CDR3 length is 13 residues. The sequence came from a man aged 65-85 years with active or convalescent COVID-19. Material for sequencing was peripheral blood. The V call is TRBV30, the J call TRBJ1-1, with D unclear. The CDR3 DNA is TGTGCCTGGAGTGTAGACATGCACACTGAGGCTTTCTTT. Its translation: CAWSVDMHTEAFF.